This T cell receptor beta chain was profiled in a study of blood T cell repertoires in COVID-19. Overall study: Spain, Italy and the United States supplied samples that represented acute and convalescent COVID-19. The cDNA or gDNA used as material had been derived from T cells, B-cell-depleted T cells, or PBMCs.

As originally analysed: From reference gene primer amplification, estimates of nucleated cell counts were derived. Repertoires were generated with immunoSEQ multiplex PCR, while TCRdb's copy carries only in-frame clones and drops some. V and J calls plus clone size are reproduced from that table; the DNA served to infer D and trimming. The sample consists of some 250,000 clones, about four fifths of them appearing once. Germline trimming cut 2 bases from V and 1 base from J; bases unmatched to any gene: 5. This CDR3 comprises 18 residues. In germline, CDR1 is LNHDA, CDR2 SQIVND (reference sequence). The TCR sequence derives from a woman aged 55-69 years with active or convalescent COVID-19. Input material: peripheral blood. V and J are TRBV19 and TRBJ2-2, with 12 bases identical to TRBD2. Here the CDR3 reads CASSISGLAGWNTGELFF. The CDR3 DNA follows: TGTGCCAGTAGTATAAGTGGACTAGCGGGGTGGAACACCGGGGAGCTGTTTTTT.